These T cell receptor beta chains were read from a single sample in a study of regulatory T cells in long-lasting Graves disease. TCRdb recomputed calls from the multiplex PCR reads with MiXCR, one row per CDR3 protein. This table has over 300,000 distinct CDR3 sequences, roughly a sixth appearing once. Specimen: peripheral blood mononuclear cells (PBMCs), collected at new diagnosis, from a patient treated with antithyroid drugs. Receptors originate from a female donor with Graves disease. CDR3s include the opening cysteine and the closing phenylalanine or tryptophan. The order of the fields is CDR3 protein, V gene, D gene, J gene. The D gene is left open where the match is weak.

CDR3: CASSFRTGRSNSPLHF; V: TRBV5-1; D: -; J: TRBJ1-6
CDR3: CASSLVPLAGGRPTGELFF; V: TRBV7-2; D: TRBD2; J: TRBJ2-2
CDR3: CASSLMAGNTYNEQFF; V: TRBV2; D: -; J: TRBJ2-1
CDR3: CATQFRWSSSFYGYTF; V: TRBV6-1; D: -; J: TRBJ1-2
CDR3: CASSQANLPYNEQFF; V: TRBV3-1; D: -; J: TRBJ2-1
CDR3: CASRGWDHEQYF; V: TRBV27; D: -; J: TRBJ2-7
CDR3: CASSQGLTNYEQYF; V: TRBV28; D: -; J: TRBJ2-7
CDR3: CASSQDAGQNSPLHF; V: TRBV3-1; D: TRBD1; J: TRBJ1-6
CDR3: CASIRAGEEEQFF; V: TRBV11-3; D: TRBD2; J: TRBJ2-1
CDR3: CASGSPGLGALNNGELFF; V: TRBV12-5; D: TRBD2; J: TRBJ2-2
CDR3: CASSLCGLAGSLYEQYF; V: TRBV28; D: TRBD2; J: TRBJ2-7
CDR3: CAISGGGQEEESQYF; V: TRBV10-3; D: TRBD1; J: TRBJ2-5
CDR3: CAISATDRVEQYF; V: TRBV10-3; D: TRBD1; J: TRBJ2-7
CDR3: CSVALGRETPKTDTQYF; V: TRBV29-1; D: TRBD2; J: TRBJ2-3
CDR3: CASRAGFSNQPQHF; V: TRBV2; D: -; J: TRBJ1-5
CDR3: CASMAQVNQPQHF; V: TRBV28; D: -; J: TRBJ1-5
CDR3: CASSLDRVDGYTF; V: TRBV5-1; D: -; J: TRBJ1-2
CDR3: CSVDPTSSGNTIYF; V: TRBV29-1; D: -; J: TRBJ1-3
CDR3: CATSDSRVFPTDTQYF; V: TRBV24-1; D: -; J: TRBJ2-3
CDR3: CASSLVLYEQYF; V: TRBV12-3/TRBV12-4; D: -; J: TRBJ2-7
CDR3: CASSDGAGVAEKLFF; V: TRBV9; D: -; J: TRBJ1-4
CDR3: CSARDRDRGSETQYF; V: TRBV20-1; D: TRBD1; J: TRBJ2-5
CDR3: CASSYLSRHTEAFF; V: TRBV6-1; D: -; J: TRBJ1-1